A selection of T cell receptor beta chains follows, all from one sample in a study of regulatory and conventional T cells in RAG deficiency. Data came from immunoSEQ multiplex PCR; TCRdb stores just in-frame clones and leaves some out. Of approximately 30,000 clones detected, about 96% appear once; the ten largest clones hold roughly 0.32%. These records were also assigned to another study, of regulatory T cells.

The sequenced sample was CD25- CD4+ T cells sorted from blood. These TCRs come from a human donor in good health. Each CDR3 is given with its conserved first and last residue. The order of the fields is clone size, V gene, J gene, D gene, CDR3 protein, CDR3 DNA. A D gene is named only where the DNA matches it firmly. Expanded clones get a size class; other rows say once, few or many, or leave the size out.

clone_size: once
v_call: TRBV7-9
j_call: TRBJ2-5
d_call: NA
cdr3_aa: CASSLSAGRETQYF
cdr3_nt: TGTGCCAGCAGCTTATCGGCAGGTCGGGAGACCCAGTACTTC

clone_size: NA
v_call: TRBV7-9
j_call: TRBJ2-1
d_call: TRBD2
cdr3_aa: CASSFISGTSYNEQFF
cdr3_nt: TGTGCCAGCAGCTTTATCTCGGGGACTAGCTACAATGAGCAGTTCTTC

clone_size: NA
v_call: TRBV7-6
j_call: TRBJ2-6
d_call: NA
cdr3_aa: CASSPPNRPSGANVLTF
cdr3_nt: TGTGCCAGCAGCCCCCCGAACAGACCTTCTGGGGCCAACGTCCTGACTTTC

clone_size: NA
v_call: TRBV6-5
j_call: TRBJ2-7
d_call: TRBD2
cdr3_aa: CASSYGLAGASYEQYF
cdr3_nt: TGTGCCAGCAGCTACGGACTAGCGGGGGCCTCCTACGAGCAGTACTTC

clone_size: NA
v_call: TRBV12-5
j_call: TRBJ2-5
d_call: NA
cdr3_aa: CASGSVEQETQYF
cdr3_nt: TGTGCTAGTGGTTCTGTGGAGCAAGAGACCCAGTACTTC

clone_size: NA
v_call: TRBV6-4
j_call: TRBJ2-1
d_call: TRBD2
cdr3_aa: CASSDEGLAVNEQFF
cdr3_nt: TGTGCCAGCAGTGACGAAGGACTAGCGGTCAATGAGCAGTTCTTC

clone_size: NA
v_call: TRBV5-4
j_call: TRBJ1-3
d_call: NA
cdr3_aa: CASSLEQTTRVRGNTIYF
cdr3_nt: TGTGCCAGCAGCTTGGAACAGACGACGCGTGTCCGGGGAAACACCATATATTTT

clone_size: NA
v_call: TRBV18
j_call: TRBJ1-1
d_call: NA
cdr3_aa: CASSPTGKNTEAFF
cdr3_nt: TGTGCCAGCTCACCTACAGGCAAGAACACTGAAGCTTTCTTT

clone_size: NA
v_call: TRBV5-8
j_call: TRBJ1-1
d_call: NA
cdr3_aa: CASSLVYLTGLSTEAFF
cdr3_nt: TGTGCCAGCAGCTTGGTATATCTTACAGGGTTGAGCACTGAAGCTTTCTTT

clone_size: NA
v_call: TRBV6-5
j_call: TRBJ1-1
d_call: NA
cdr3_aa: CASSYEGAGTEAFF
cdr3_nt: TGTGCCAGCAGTTACGAAGGGGCTGGGACTGAAGCTTTCTTT

clone_size: NA
v_call: TRBV7-3
j_call: TRBJ2-3
d_call: NA
cdr3_aa: CASSLQATDTQYF
cdr3_nt: TGTGCCAGCAGCCTACAGGCCACAGATACGCAGTATTTT

clone_size: NA
v_call: TRBV12-5
j_call: TRBJ1-6
d_call: TRBD1
cdr3_aa: CASGLATVTGLGSPLHF
cdr3_nt: TGTGCTAGTGGTTTGGCTACCGTGACAGGGTTGGGTTCACCCCTCCACTTT

clone_size: NA
v_call: TRBV19
j_call: TRBJ1-2
d_call: NA
cdr3_aa: CASSIPRANYGYTF
cdr3_nt: TGTGCCAGTAGTATCCCCAGGGCTAACTATGGCTACACCTTC

clone_size: NA
v_call: TRBV5-5
j_call: TRBJ2-3
d_call: NA
cdr3_aa: CASRPSDSTDTQYF
cdr3_nt: TGTGCCAGCAGGCCTAGCGATAGCACAGATACGCAGTATTTT

clone_size: NA
v_call: TRBV5-4
j_call: TRBJ1-1
d_call: TRBD1
cdr3_aa: CASSLTGARNTEAFF
cdr3_nt: TGTGCCAGCAGCTTAACAGGGGCGAGGAACACTGAAGCTTTCTTT

clone_size: NA
v_call: TRBV6-6
j_call: TRBJ2-2
d_call: TRBD2
cdr3_aa: CASSLGRGGPTGELFF
cdr3_nt: TGTGCCAGCAGTTTAGGTCGGGGGGGCCCCACCGGGGAGCTGTTTTTT

clone_size: NA
v_call: TRBV9
j_call: TRBJ1-3
d_call: NA
cdr3_aa: CASSPRTDSSGNTIYF
cdr3_nt: TGTGCCAGCAGCCCGAGGACGGACAGCTCTGGAAACACCATATATTTT

clone_size: NA
v_call: TRBV9
j_call: TRBJ2-2
d_call: TRBD2
cdr3_aa: CASSPGLAGTGELFF
cdr3_nt: TGTGCCAGCAGCCCGGGACTAGCGGGAACCGGGGAGCTGTTTTTT

clone_size: NA
v_call: TRBV30
j_call: TRBJ2-2
d_call: TRBD2
cdr3_aa: CASSGREILTGELFF
cdr3_nt: TGTGCCTCTAGCGGGAGGGAAATTCTCACCGGGGAGCTGTTTTTT

clone_size: NA
v_call: TRBV9
j_call: TRBJ2-6
d_call: NA
cdr3_aa: CASSAQTANSGANVLTF
cdr3_nt: TGTGCCAGCAGCGCGCAGACAGCGAACTCTGGGGCCAACGTCCTGACTTTC

clone_size: NA
v_call: TRBV30
j_call: TRBJ2-7
d_call: TRBD2
cdr3_aa: CAWSVRHGAGLSYEQYF
cdr3_nt: TGTGCCTGGAGTGTCCGCCATGGAGCGGGGCTCTCCTACGAGCAGTACTTC

clone_size: NA
v_call: TRBV30
j_call: TRBJ2-7
d_call: TRBD1
cdr3_aa: CAWRRTGGTYEQYF
cdr3_nt: TGTGCCTGGAGGCGGACAGGGGGAACCTACGAGCAGTACTTC

clone_size: NA
v_call: TRBV14
j_call: TRBJ2-1
d_call: NA
cdr3_aa: CASSANARTALYNEQFF
cdr3_nt: TGTGCCAGCAGCGCCAACGCCCGGACAGCCCTTTACAATGAGCAGTTCTTC

clone_size: NA
v_call: TRBV19
j_call: TRBJ2-7
d_call: NA
cdr3_aa: CASSPSSQTFYEQYF
cdr3_nt: TGTGCCAGTAGTCCCTCTTCACAGACCTTCTACGAGCAGTACTTC

clone_size: NA
v_call: TRBV6-1
j_call: TRBJ2-2
d_call: NA
cdr3_aa: CATKWGQQGNGELFF
cdr3_nt: TGTGCCACCAAATGGGGGCAACAAGGAAACGGGGAGCTGTTTTTT

clone_size: NA
v_call: TRBV29-1
j_call: TRBJ1-6
d_call: TRBD1
cdr3_aa: CSVGDRGNSPLHF
cdr3_nt: TGCAGCGTTGGCGACAGGGGGAATTCACCCCTCCACTTT

clone_size: once
v_call: TRBV4-1
j_call: TRBJ2-7
d_call: NA
cdr3_aa: CANSQEGTINLPWVSYEQHF
cdr3_nt: TGCGCCAACAGCCAAGAAGGGACAATAAACCTCCCTTGGGTTTCCTACGAGCAGCACTTC

clone_size: NA
v_call: TRBV9
j_call: TRBJ1-2
d_call: NA
cdr3_aa: CASSVVGDSNYGYTF
cdr3_nt: TGTGCCAGCAGCGTAGTTGGAGATTCTAACTATGGCTACACCTTC

clone_size: NA
v_call: TRBV4-2
j_call: TRBJ2-7
d_call: NA
cdr3_aa: CASSQERQGRNEQYF
cdr3_nt: TGTGCCAGCAGCCAAGAGCGGCAGGGGAGAAACGAGCAGTACTTC

clone_size: NA
v_call: TRBV27
j_call: TRBJ1-1
d_call: NA
cdr3_aa: CASRPRQMNTEAFF
cdr3_nt: TGTGCCAGCAGGCCAAGACAGATGAACACTGAAGCTTTCTTT

clone_size: NA
v_call: TRBV25-1
j_call: TRBJ1-1
d_call: NA
cdr3_aa: CASSPPWGEDTEAFF
cdr3_nt: TGTGCCAGCAGTCCTCCATGGGGGGAAGACACTGAAGCTTTCTTT

clone_size: NA
v_call: TRBV7-3
j_call: TRBJ2-1
d_call: NA
cdr3_aa: CASSLASLGGYNEQFF
cdr3_nt: TGTGCCAGCAGCTTAGCCAGTCTAGGGGGTTACAATGAGCAGTTCTTC

clone_size: NA
v_call: TRBV19
j_call: TRBJ1-6
d_call: NA
cdr3_aa: CASSIDRFSQMNNSPLHF
cdr3_nt: TGTGCCAGTAGTATAGATCGCTTTTCACAGATGAATAATTCACCCCTCCACTTT

clone_size: NA
v_call: TRBV11-1
j_call: TRBJ1-4
d_call: TRBD1
cdr3_aa: CASSLRQGEEKLFF
cdr3_nt: TGTGCCAGCAGCTTACGACAGGGGGAGGAAAAACTGTTTTTT

clone_size: NA
v_call: TRBV18
j_call: TRBJ2-1
d_call: TRBD2
cdr3_aa: CASSPRLPELADNEQFF
cdr3_nt: TGTGCCAGCTCACCGAGACTTCCTGAGCTAGCGGACAATGAGCAGTTCTTC

clone_size: NA
v_call: TRBV7-2
j_call: TRBJ2-3
d_call: NA
cdr3_aa: CASSSVTDTQYF
cdr3_nt: TGTGCCAGCAGCTCCGTCACAGATACGCAGTATTTT

clone_size: NA
v_call: TRBV7-8
j_call: TRBJ1-2
d_call: NA
cdr3_aa: CASSPTGSFDYGYTF
cdr3_nt: TGTGCCAGCAGCCCCACAGGGTCGTTTGACTATGGCTACACCTTC

clone_size: NA
v_call: TRBV7-9
j_call: TRBJ2-4
d_call: NA
cdr3_aa: CASSSQTRSQNIQYF
cdr3_nt: TGTGCCAGCAGCTCTCAGACTAGGTCCCAAAACATTCAGTACTTC

clone_size: NA
v_call: TRBV7-2
j_call: TRBJ1-2
d_call: TRBD1
cdr3_aa: CASSGPGQGYGYTF
cdr3_nt: TGTGCCAGCAGCGGACCGGGACAGGGGTATGGCTACACCTTC

clone_size: NA
v_call: TRBV30
j_call: TRBJ2-3
d_call: NA
cdr3_aa: CAWTGTDTQYF
cdr3_nt: TGTGCCTGGACAGGGACAGATACGCAGTATTTT

clone_size: NA
v_call: TRBV9
j_call: TRBJ2-3
d_call: TRBD2
cdr3_aa: CASSVALLAGGPIADTQYF
cdr3_nt: TGTGCCAGCAGCGTAGCTCTCCTAGCGGGGGGGCCGATAGCAGATACGCAGTATTTT

clone_size: NA
v_call: TRBV7-2
j_call: TRBJ2-2
d_call: NA
cdr3_aa: CASSLARGNTGELFF
cdr3_nt: TGTGCCAGCAGCTTAGCCCGGGGGAACACCGGGGAGCTGTTTTTT

clone_size: NA
v_call: TRBV18
j_call: TRBJ2-1
d_call: TRBD2
cdr3_aa: CASSTLGLAGEHNEQFF
cdr3_nt: TGTGCCAGCTCCACCCTAGGACTAGCGGGGGAACACAATGAGCAGTTCTTC

clone_size: NA
v_call: TRBV6-1
j_call: TRBJ1-1
d_call: NA
cdr3_aa: CASSERGNTEAFF
cdr3_nt: TGTGCCAGCAGTGAAAGGGGTAACACTGAAGCTTTCTTT

clone_size: NA
v_call: TRBV5-6
j_call: TRBJ1-4
d_call: NA
cdr3_aa: CASSRLDQGHNEKLFF
cdr3_nt: TGTGCCAGCAGCCGCCTGGACCAGGGCCATAATGAAAAACTGTTTTTT

clone_size: NA
v_call: TRBV5-6
j_call: TRBJ1-1
d_call: NA
cdr3_aa: CASSLQGGFEAFF
cdr3_nt: TGTGCCAGCAGCCTACAGGGCGGGTTTGAAGCTTTCTTT

clone_size: NA
v_call: TRBV14
j_call: TRBJ2-5
d_call: TRBD2
cdr3_aa: CASSRRWTSGRATETQYF
cdr3_nt: TGTGCCAGCAGCCGACGTTGGACTAGCGGGAGGGCCACAGAGACCCAGTACTTC

clone_size: NA
v_call: TRBV19
j_call: TRBJ1-6
d_call: TRBD1
cdr3_aa: CASNPSGGVSSPLHF
cdr3_nt: TGTGCCAGTAACCCATCAGGGGGAGTTAGTTCACCCCTCCACTTT

clone_size: NA
v_call: TRBV30
j_call: TRBJ2-5
d_call: NA
cdr3_aa: CAWRTRGAGETQYF
cdr3_nt: TGTGCCTGGAGAACACGGGGGGCCGGAGAGACCCAGTACTTC

clone_size: NA
v_call: TRBV9
j_call: TRBJ2-3
d_call: NA
cdr3_aa: CASTNLFAPTDTQYF
cdr3_nt: TGTGCCAGTACAAACCTGTTCGCCCCCACAGATACGCAGTATTTT

clone_size: NA
v_call: TRBV7-2
j_call: TRBJ2-7
d_call: TRBD1
cdr3_aa: CASDRDRGYEQYF
cdr3_nt: TGTGCCAGTGACCGGGACAGGGGCTACGAGCAGTACTTC

clone_size: NA
v_call: TRBV7-7
j_call: TRBJ1-1
d_call: NA
cdr3_aa: CASSLDMNTEAFF
cdr3_nt: TGTGCTAGCAGCTTAGATATGAACACTGAAGCTTTCTTT

clone_size: NA
v_call: TRBV30
j_call: TRBJ1-5
d_call: NA
cdr3_aa: CAWSVLKSGQPQHF
cdr3_nt: TGTGCCTGGAGTGTACTGAAGTCGGGTCAGCCCCAGCATTTT

clone_size: NA
v_call: TRBV5-4
j_call: TRBJ2-4
d_call: NA
cdr3_aa: CASSLAVGATKNIQYF
cdr3_nt: TGTGCCAGCAGCTTGGCCGTAGGGGCAACCAAAAACATTCAGTACTTC

clone_size: NA
v_call: TRBV5-1
j_call: TRBJ2-5
d_call: TRBD1
cdr3_aa: CASSPGQGETQYF
cdr3_nt: TGCGCCAGCAGCCCGGGACAGGGCGAGACCCAGTACTTC

clone_size: NA
v_call: TRBV5-1
j_call: TRBJ1-2
d_call: TRBD1
cdr3_aa: CASSMDRGSYGYTF
cdr3_nt: TGCGCCAGCAGCATGGACAGGGGGAGCTATGGCTACACCTTC

clone_size: NA
v_call: TRBV12-5
j_call: TRBJ1-2
d_call: TRBD1
cdr3_aa: CASGEEGTGGLYGYTF
cdr3_nt: TGTGCTAGTGGAGAAGAAGGGACAGGGGGACTCTATGGCTACACCTTC

clone_size: NA
v_call: TRBV2
j_call: TRBJ2-2
d_call: TRBD2
cdr3_aa: CASSTLAGLLAGELFF
cdr3_nt: TGTGCCAGCAGTACCTTAGCGGGGTTGCTGGCCGGGGAGCTGTTTTTT